This T cell receptor (beta chain) was identified in a study of shared clonotypes between healthy human individuals (dated by TCRdb to the early 2020s). At the level of the whole study: The cohort included three men and a couple of women between 18 and 49 years of age. Libraries were prepared and TCR repertoires were sequenced by different laboratories using diverse techniques, in order to increase sequencing depth and limit assay-specific biases. For each donor, CD4 naive and CD4 memory were each given three plates, CD8 naive was given two plates, and CD8 memory was given one plate. Per donor, leukapheresis produced somewhere between about 0.9 and 9 billion PBMCs. To estimate repertoire size and how much clonotype sharing occurs between individuals, the study deeply sequenced the blood TCR repertoires of about five healthy adults. Here is what the overall study found, with its caveats: Compared with non-shared clonotypes, the clonotypes found in all four sorted-subset donors had higher generation probabilities. Incomplete sequencing was indicated by rarefaction of sorted-subset datasets, despite the large sequencing depth. About 5% of naive CD4, around 3.6% of naive CD8, roughly 2.4% of memory CD4, and more than 0.35% of memory CD8 clonotypes were shared across four donors. Sampling was restricted to blood, and TCR repertoires in tissues likely differ from the TCR repertoires found in blood. Pairwise subsampling led to the expectation that sequencing depth would affect the degree of clonotype sharing among donors. Estimated clonotype richness was generally larger for naive than for memory subsets. The small number of donors limited the genetic and exposure-history diversity represented.

The sample holds one count of this clone. This clone's antigen is unknown. Base qualities were left out, and no much larger clone turns up one base away. Using the deep immunoSEQ assay, multiplex PCR amplified TCR CDR3 regions from genomic DNA. Extracted genomic DNA from each cell subset was spread evenly across all wells of several immunoSEQ 96-well plates, with each plate serving as a replicate. For sorted subsets, each replicate PCR was loaded with approximately 190 ng genomic DNA, equivalent to some 27,000 T cell genomes. Purified libraries were quantified with a Qubit 3.0 fluorometer, sized on a Bioanalyzer 2100, and re-quantified with the KAPA Library Quantification kit. A separate single-read 150-cycle Illumina NextSeq 550 flow cell was used to sequence each immunoSEQ 96-well plate. Processing in the source paper ran as follows. Because the immunoSEQ output held only junctional sequences and lacked quality scores, the filtering could not match the filtering applied to full-length reads. To assign V/J genes and CDR3, sequences were annotated using PyIR, a Python wrapper for IgBLAST v1.9, with IMGT germline references. Reads with weak V/J assignments (E-value above 1e-6), missing CDR3, stop codons, out-of-frame junctions, or ambiguous translated residues were removed. V3J clonotypes were defined by identical inferred V gene, J gene, and CDR3 amino acid sequence. To compute the percentage overlap between repertoires, the number of shared unique clonotypes was divided by the size of the smaller repertoire. Richness of each repertoire was evaluated using RTK rarefaction, the Chao1 estimator, and Recon v2.1 estimates of unobserved clonotypes. Generation probabilities were computed with OLGA for all TCRbeta clonotypes obtained by the gDNA method from four donors. This immuneACCESS table, as held by TCRdb, lists in-frame sequences with V and J called but not all clones. Of the missing ones, under half trace to an unresolved V gene in checked studies; the others have no known cause. Clonal size and the V and J genes are those of that table, whereas D and trimming came from the DNA. The sample table shows approximately 1,500,000 clones, and about 98% are seen once. The ten largest make up 0.45% of the sample.

The donors were healthy, HIV-negative adults who had no recently reported acute infections or vaccinations. Every donor was a Caucasian adult living in Nashville, Tennessee, USA. CD4+ T cells were enriched by magnetic negative selection, after which naive cells were positively selected on CD45RA and the negative fraction was taken as the memory subset. Blood was collected by leukapheresis, and PBMCs were isolated by Ficoll-Histopaque density gradient centrifugation and then cryopreserved in liquid nitrogen vapor phase. Analytical flow cytometry was used to check the purity and quantity of every magnetically sorted T cell population. Genomic DNA was isolated from every sorted fraction and measured by UV absorbance on a Nanodrop 2000c. Inclusive of the bounding cysteine and phenylalanine, the CDR3 is 15 residues long. Only the CDR3 DNA is retained, 45 bases long and in frame from the first base. From V the trimming removes 7 bases and from J it removes 2 bases, while the gene matches leave 8 bases of the junction unaccounted for. CDR1 and CDR2, looked up from the germline V gene, are MNHNS and SASEGT.

The sequencing input was naive CD4+ T cells sorted from blood. Explained via the paper, the cell subset or site label denotes: CD45RA+ positively selected. This TCR came from a man aged 25 to 45 in good health. The rearrangement joined TRBV6-1 to TRBJ2-7; the junction holds 10 bases that match TRBD2. The DNA sequence is as follows: TGTGCCAGCACCCGGGCTAGCGGGGGAGCCTACGAGCAGTACTTC. Translated, it reads CASTRASGGAYEQYF.